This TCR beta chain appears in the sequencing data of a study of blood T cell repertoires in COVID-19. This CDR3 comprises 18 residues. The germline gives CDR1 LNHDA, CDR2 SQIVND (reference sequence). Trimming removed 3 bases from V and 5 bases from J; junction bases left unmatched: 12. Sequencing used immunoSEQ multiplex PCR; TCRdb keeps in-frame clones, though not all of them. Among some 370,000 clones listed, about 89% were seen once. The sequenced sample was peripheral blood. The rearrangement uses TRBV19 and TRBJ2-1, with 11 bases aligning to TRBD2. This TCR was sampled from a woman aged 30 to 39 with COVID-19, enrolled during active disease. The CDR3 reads CASSMVSGRAYIDNEQFF. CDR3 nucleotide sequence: TGTGCCAGTAGTATGGTTAGCGGGAGGGCCTACATCGACAATGAGCAGTTCTTC.